The 13 T cell receptor beta chains in this list originate from one sample, sequenced in a study of shared clonotypes between healthy human individuals. Generated by immunoSEQ multiplex PCR, the TCRdb table keeps only in-frame clones and is missing some. The sample shows 1.5 million to 1.9 million clones, approximately 98% of them seen only once. Sequences were obtained from naive CD4+ T cells sorted from blood. Subset specified: CD45RA+ positively selected. Receptor source: a man aged 30 to 39 in good health.

The chain carries TRBV7-2 and TRBJ1-3; no reliable D call. V was pared by 5 bases and J by 0 bases, with 5 bases between. This CDR3 comprises 13 residues. Germline V gene sequence: CDR1 SGHTA, CDR2 FQGNSA. This CDR3 reads CASSLNSGNTIYF. The CDR3 DNA is TGTGCCAGCAGCCTCAACTCTGGAAACACCATATATTTT.

The chain links TRBV30 to TRBJ1-2; D is unresolved. The CDR3 spans 16 residues. The V and J ends lost 0 bases and 1 base respectively, with 15 bases between them. Germline CDR1 and CDR2: GTSNPN and SVGIG (reference sequence). The CDR3 reads CAWSVLGKGYNYGYTF. CDR3 DNA sequence: TGTGCCTGGAGTGTGCTAGGCAAGGGTTATAACTATGGCTACACCTTC.

The CDR3 bases are TGCGCCAGCAGCCAAGATGATGGTAAGAGGTACGAGCAGTACTTC. Translation: CASSQDDGKRYEQYF. The chain couples TRBV4-1 to TRBJ2-7; D not resolved. CDR1 is MGHRA and CDR2 is YSYEKL in the germline V gene. The CDR3 length is 15 residues. Deletions cut 0 bases from V and 4 bases from J, with 13 bases between.

This clone was counted a single time. The rearrangement joins TRBV7-9 to TRBJ2-1; TRBD1 or TRBD2 may be the D gene (5 bases each). CDR1 and CDR2 (germline): SEHNR, FQNEAQ (reference sequence). The CDR3 consists of 15 residues. Trimming stripped 4 bases from V and 3 bases from J, with 13 bases between. CDR3: CASSWGSDFYNEQFF. The CDR3 DNA reads as TGTGCCAGCAGCTGGGGGAGTGATTTCTACAATGAGCAGTTCTTC.

V usage is TRBV18 and J usage is TRBJ2-7; D is uncertain. In germline, CDR1 is KGHSH, CDR2 LQKENI. V lost 3 bases and J lost 4, with 13 bases in between. This CDR3 contains 14 residues. The CDR3 region is CASSPGTQEYEQYF. CDR3 nucleotides: TGTGCCAGCTCACCTGGAACACAAGAATACGAGCAGTACTTC.

The genes are TRBV5-1 and TRBJ1-1; D uncertain. Per the germline V gene, CDR1 is SGHRS and CDR2 is YFSETQ. The CDR3 spans 14 residues. The V and J ends lost 0 bases and 1 base respectively, with 7 bases between them. The CDR3 DNA is TGCGCCAGCAGCTTGGGGTTTTGGAACACTGAAGCTTTCTTT. Translation: CASSLGFWNTEAFF.

This rearrangement joins TRBV30 to TRBJ2-3; 13 nucleotides align to TRBD2. Germline trimming cut 4 bases from V and 0 bases from J; bases unmatched to any gene: 1. The CDR3 contains 15 residues. Germline V gene lookup returns CDR1 GTSNPN and CDR2 SVGIG (reference sequence). The CDR3 sequence: CAWKGLAGSTDTQYF. DNA for the CDR3: TGTGCCTGGAAGGGACTAGCGGGGAGCACAGATACGCAGTATTTT. The full variable domain, completed using reference TRBV30 and TRBJ2-3, is SQTIHQWPATLVQPVGSPLSLECTVEGTSNPNLYWYRQAAGRGLQLLFYSVGIGQISSEVPQNLSASRPQDRQFILSSKKLLLSDSGFYLCAWKGLAGSTDTQYFGPGTRLTVL.

This chain connects TRBV27 to TRBJ2-3; tentatively, D is TRBD2 (6 bases). Germline V gene sequence: CDR1 MNHEY, CDR2 SMNVEV (reference sequence). V was cut by 7 bases and J by 1 base, with 15 bases left in between. The CDR3 runs to 15 residues. This CDR3 is CASMFRASGTDTQYF. The CDR3 DNA sequence: TGTGCCAGCATGTTTAGGGCTAGCGGCACAGATACGCAGTATTTT.

This rearrangement joins TRBV6-1 to TRBJ2-2; tentatively, D is TRBD1 (5 bases). This CDR3 is built from 14 residues. Germline V gene data show CDR1 as MNHNS and CDR2 as SASEGT. Trimming took 10 bases from V and 6 from J, leaving 18 bases between them. This CDR3 reads CATKGVLGSGELFF. CDR3 bases: TGTGCCACCAAAGGGGTTTTAGGCTCCGGGGAGCTGTTTTTT.

The gene calls are TRBV10-3 and TRBJ2-6, with D possibly TRBD1 on 5 matching bases. Deletions cut 4 bases from V and 4 bases from J, with 8 bases between. The germline V gene has CDR1 ENHRY and CDR2 SYGVKD. This CDR3 contains 14 residues. The CDR3 region has the DNA TGTGCCATCAGTGCAGGGTCCGGGGCCAACGTCCTGACTTTC. It is translated as CAISAGSGANVLTF.

V is TRBV2 and J is TRBJ1-1; tentatively, D is TRBD1 (5 bases). The CDR3 is made up of 13 amino acids. Germline CDR1 and CDR2: SNHLY and FYNNEI. V shed 6 bases and J shed 6 bases, with 14 bases lying between them. The chain's CDR3 is CASRGLGRSEAFF. Written as DNA, the CDR3 is TGTGCCAGCAGAGGACTGGGACGTTCTGAAGCTTTCTTT.

The chain uses TRBV11-2 and TRBJ2-2; the D is unclear. The CDR3 sequence is 13 residues long. Per the germline V gene, CDR1 is SGHAT and CDR2 is FQNNGV. V lost 1 base and J 13 bases, leaving 13 bases between the germline ends. The CDR3 is CASSLGRVGGLFF. The CDR3 DNA follows: TGTGCCAGCAGCTTAGGCCGAGTGGGCGGGCTGTTTTTT.

V gene TRBV6-1 combines with J gene TRBJ1-5, with D perhaps TRBD1 (5 bases). The CDR3 spans 13 residues. The germline gives CDR1 MNHNS, CDR2 SASEGT. V was cut by 6 bases and J by 4 bases, with 10 bases left in between. CDR3 residues: CASRRGLNQPQHF. CDR3 sequence (DNA): TGTGCCAGCAGGCGGGGCCTTAATCAGCCCCAGCATTTT.